This TCR beta chain was captured by sequencing in a study of blood T cell repertoires in COVID-19. Study as a whole: PBMCs, B-cell-depleted T cells, or T cells provided the cDNA or gDNA that made up the material.

CDR3 size: 14 residues. Germline V gene data show CDR1 as SEHNR and CDR2 as FQNEAQ (reference sequence). V shed 5 bases and J shed 8 bases, with 15 bases lying between them. Generated by immunoSEQ multiplex PCR, the TCRdb table keeps only in-frame clones and is missing some. The sample contains approximately 250,000 clones, around 86% of which appear only once. The sequenced material came from peripheral blood. This TCR came from an elderly woman with COVID-19, enrolled during active disease. The chain employs TRBV7-9 and TRBJ1-4, with D possibly TRBD1 on 6 matching bases. CDR3 region: CASSEGQLGEKLFF. CDR3 bases: TGTGCCAGCAGCGAAGGACAGCTCGGGGAAAAACTGTTTTTT.